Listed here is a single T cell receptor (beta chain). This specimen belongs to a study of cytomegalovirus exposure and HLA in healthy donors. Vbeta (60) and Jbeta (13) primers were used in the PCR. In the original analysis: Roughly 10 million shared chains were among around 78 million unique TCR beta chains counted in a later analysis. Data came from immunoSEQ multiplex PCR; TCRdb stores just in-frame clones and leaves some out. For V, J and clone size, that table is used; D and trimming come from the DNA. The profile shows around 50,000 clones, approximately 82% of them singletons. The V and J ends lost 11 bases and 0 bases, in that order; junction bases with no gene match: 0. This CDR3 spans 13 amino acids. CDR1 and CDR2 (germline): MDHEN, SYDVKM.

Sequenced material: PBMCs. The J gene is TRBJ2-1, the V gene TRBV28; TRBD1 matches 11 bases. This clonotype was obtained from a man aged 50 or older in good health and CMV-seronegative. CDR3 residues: CAGQGASYNEQFF. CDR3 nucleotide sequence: TGTGCCGGACAGGGGGCCTCCTACAATGAGCAGTTCTTC.